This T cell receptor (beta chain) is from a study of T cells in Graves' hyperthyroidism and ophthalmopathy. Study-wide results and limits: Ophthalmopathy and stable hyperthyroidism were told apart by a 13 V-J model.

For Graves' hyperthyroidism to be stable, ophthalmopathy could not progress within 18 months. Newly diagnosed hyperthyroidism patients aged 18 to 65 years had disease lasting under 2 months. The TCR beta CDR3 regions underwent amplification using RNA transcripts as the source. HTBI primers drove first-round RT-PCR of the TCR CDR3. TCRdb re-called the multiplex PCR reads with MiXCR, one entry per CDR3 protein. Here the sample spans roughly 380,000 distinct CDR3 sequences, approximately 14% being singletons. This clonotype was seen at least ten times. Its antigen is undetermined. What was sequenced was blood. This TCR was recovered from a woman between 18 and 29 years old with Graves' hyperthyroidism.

The CDR3: CASSSTKTGGADTEAFF. CDR3 DNA: TGTGCCAGCAGTTCAACGAAAACAGGGGGCGCGGACACTGAAGCTTTCTTT. This rearrangement joins TRBV27 to TRBJ1-1; TRBD1 matches at 9 bases. The CDR3 totals 17 residues. Germline V CDR1 and CDR2: MNHEY, SMNVEV (reference sequence). V trimming: 4 bases; J trimming: 3 bases; junction bases outside the gene matches: 12.